The present entry profiles one TCR beta chain with its context. Original data processing: By means of reference gene primer amplification, nucleated cell counts were estimated. Repertoires were generated with immunoSEQ multiplex PCR, while TCRdb's copy carries only in-frame clones and drops some. V, J and clone size were drawn from that table, and D and trimming were deduced from the DNA. Among hundreds of thousands of clones, more than 70% were seen once, and the ten largest hold under 4%. The sample is drawn from a study of blood T cell repertoires in COVID-19. The germline V gene encodes CDR1 MDHEN and CDR2 SYDVKM. V lost 6 bases, J lost 3 bases, and 4 bases stayed unmatched. The CDR3 totals 13 residues. Seattle researchers signed up patients amid active infection and tracked them longitudinally.

Material for sequencing was peripheral blood. The receptor's source is a woman in her twenties or thirties with COVID-19, enrolled during active disease. The chain carries TRBV28 and TRBJ1-2; 7 bases are shared with TRBD1. In DNA, the CDR3 is TGTGCCAGCAGACCTACAGGGGACTATGGCTACACCTTC. Protein: CASRPTGDYGYTF.